The TCR beta chain described here comes from a study of blood T cell repertoires in COVID-19. This clone was seen a single time. V dropped 4 bases and J dropped 3 bases, with 16 bases sitting between them. This CDR3 spans 17 amino acids. Germline loops: CDR1 MNHEY, CDR2 SMNVEV (reference sequence). Clones were read by immunoSEQ multiplex PCR, and TCRdb kept only the in-frame ones, dropping some. The table has nearly 350,000 clones, roughly 84% seen once. The specimen was PBMCs or T cells enriched from blood (not recorded which). This sequence joins TRBV27 and TRBJ1-6, with D uncertain. The receptor comes from a woman in her twenties or thirties who had recovered from COVID-19. CDR3 nucleotides: TGTGCCAGCAGTTCCCAGCCAACTACCAGCTATAATTCACCCCTCCACTTT. Residues: CASSSQPTTSYNSPLHF.